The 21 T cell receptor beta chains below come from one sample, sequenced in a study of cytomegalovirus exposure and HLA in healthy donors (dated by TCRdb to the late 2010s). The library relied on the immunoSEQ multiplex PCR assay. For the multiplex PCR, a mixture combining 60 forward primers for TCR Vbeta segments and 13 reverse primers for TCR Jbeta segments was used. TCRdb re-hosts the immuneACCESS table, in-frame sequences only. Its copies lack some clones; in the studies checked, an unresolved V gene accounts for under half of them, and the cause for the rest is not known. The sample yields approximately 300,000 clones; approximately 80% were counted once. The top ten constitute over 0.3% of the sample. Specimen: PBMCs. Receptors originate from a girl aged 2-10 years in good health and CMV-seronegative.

Here the CDR3 DNA reads TGTGCCAGCAGTTCCCCATTCATCACTGAAGCTTTCTTT. Amino acids: CASSSPFITEAFF. The chain couples TRBV27 to TRBJ1-1; unclear D gene. Trimming stripped 4 bases from V and 4 bases from J, with 10 bases between. This CDR3 comprises 13 residues. The V gene's germline CDR1 is MNHEY and CDR2 SMNVEV (reference sequence).

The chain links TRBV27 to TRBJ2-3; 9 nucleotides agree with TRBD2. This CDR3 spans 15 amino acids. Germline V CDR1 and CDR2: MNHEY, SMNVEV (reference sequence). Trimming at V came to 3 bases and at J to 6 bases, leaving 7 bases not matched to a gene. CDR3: CASSFFAGGEDTQYF. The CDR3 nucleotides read TGTGCCAGCAGTTTTTTTGCGGGGGGGGAGGATACGCAGTATTTT.

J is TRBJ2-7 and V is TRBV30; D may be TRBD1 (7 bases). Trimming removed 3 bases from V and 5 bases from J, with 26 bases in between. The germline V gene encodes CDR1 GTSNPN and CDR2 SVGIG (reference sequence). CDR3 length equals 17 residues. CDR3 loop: CAWRAGWGVTGFHEQYF. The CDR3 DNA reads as TGTGCCTGGAGAGCAGGGTGGGGGGTGACAGGGTTCCACGAGCAGTACTTC.

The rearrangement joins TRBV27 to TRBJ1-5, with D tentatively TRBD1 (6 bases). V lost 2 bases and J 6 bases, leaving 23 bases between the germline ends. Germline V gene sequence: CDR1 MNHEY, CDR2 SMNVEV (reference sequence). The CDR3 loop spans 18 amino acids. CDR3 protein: CASSLNGGWTVNGQPQHF. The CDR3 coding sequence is TGTGCCAGCAGTTTAAATGGGGGTTGGACAGTCAATGGTCAGCCCCAGCATTTT.

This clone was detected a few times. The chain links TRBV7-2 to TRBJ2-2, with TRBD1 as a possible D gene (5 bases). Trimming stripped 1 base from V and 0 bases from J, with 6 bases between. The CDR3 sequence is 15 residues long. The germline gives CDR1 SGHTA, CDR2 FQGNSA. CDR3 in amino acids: CASSLGQTNTGELFF. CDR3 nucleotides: TGTGCCAGCAGCTTAGGACAGACGAACACCGGGGAGCTGTTTTTT.

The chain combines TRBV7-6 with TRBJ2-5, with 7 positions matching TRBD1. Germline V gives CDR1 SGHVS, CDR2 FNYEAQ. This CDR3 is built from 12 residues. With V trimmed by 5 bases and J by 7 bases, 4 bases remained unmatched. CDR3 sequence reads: CASSPTGWTQYF. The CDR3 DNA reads TGTGCCAGCAGCCCGACAGGGTGGACCCAGTACTTC.

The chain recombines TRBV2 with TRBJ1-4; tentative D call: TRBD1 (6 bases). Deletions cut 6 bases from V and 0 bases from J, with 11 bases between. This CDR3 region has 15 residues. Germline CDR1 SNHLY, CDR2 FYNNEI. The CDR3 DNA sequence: TGTGCCAGCAGCGCTAGGACAGCAACTAATGAAAAACTGTTTTTT. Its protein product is CASSARTATNEKLFF. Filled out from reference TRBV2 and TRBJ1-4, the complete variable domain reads EPEVTQTPSHQVTQMGQEVILRCVPISNHLYFYWYRQILGQKVEFLVSFYNNEISEKSEIFDDQFSVERPDGSNFTLKIRSTKLEDSAMYFCASSARTATNEKLFFGSGTQLSVL.

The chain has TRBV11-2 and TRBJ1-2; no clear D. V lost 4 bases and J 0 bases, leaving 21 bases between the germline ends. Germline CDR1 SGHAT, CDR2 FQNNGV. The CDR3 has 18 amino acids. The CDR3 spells CASSSLKTSGLANYGYTF. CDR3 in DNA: TGTGCCAGCAGCTCCCTAAAAACTTCGGGGTTAGCTAACTATGGCTACACCTTC.

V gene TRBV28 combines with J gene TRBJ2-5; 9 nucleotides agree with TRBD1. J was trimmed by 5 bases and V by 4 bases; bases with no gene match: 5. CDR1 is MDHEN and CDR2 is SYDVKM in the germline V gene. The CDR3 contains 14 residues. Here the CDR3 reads CASSSTGGTETQYF. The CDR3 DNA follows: TGTGCCAGCAGTTCCACAGGGGGCACGGAGACCCAGTACTTC.

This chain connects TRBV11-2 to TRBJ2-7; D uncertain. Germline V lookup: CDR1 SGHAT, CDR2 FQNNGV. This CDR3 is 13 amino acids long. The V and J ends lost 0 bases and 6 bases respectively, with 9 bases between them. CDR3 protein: CASSLDIPGEQYF. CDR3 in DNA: TGTGCCAGCAGCTTAGATATTCCGGGCGAGCAGTACTTC.

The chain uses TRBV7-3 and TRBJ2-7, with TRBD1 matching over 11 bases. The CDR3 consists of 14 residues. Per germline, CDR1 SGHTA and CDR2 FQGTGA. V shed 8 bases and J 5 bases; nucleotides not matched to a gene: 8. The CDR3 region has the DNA TGTGCCAGCTATCGGGACAGGGGGTCCCACGAGCAGTACTTC. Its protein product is CASYRDRGSHEQYF.

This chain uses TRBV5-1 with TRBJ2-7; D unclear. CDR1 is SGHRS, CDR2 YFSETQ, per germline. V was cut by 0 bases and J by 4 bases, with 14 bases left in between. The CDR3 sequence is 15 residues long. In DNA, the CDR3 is TGCGCCAGCAGCTTGGGGCCCACTACTTCATACGAGCAGTACTTC. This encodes CASSLGPTTSYEQYF.

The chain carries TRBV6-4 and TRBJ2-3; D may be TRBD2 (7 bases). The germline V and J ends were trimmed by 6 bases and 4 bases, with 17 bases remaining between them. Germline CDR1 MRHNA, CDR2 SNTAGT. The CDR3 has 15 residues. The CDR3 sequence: CASSAVGGQADTQYF. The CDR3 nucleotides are TGTGCCAGCAGCGCCGTGGGGGGGCAGGCAGATACGCAGTATTTT.

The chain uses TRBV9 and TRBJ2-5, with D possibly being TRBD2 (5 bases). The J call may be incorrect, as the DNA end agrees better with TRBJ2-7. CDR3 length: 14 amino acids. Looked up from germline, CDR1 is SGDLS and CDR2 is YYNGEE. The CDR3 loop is CASSVGSSPYEQYF. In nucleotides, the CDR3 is TGTGCCAGCAGCGTAGGGTCTAGCCCCTACGAGCAGTACTTC.

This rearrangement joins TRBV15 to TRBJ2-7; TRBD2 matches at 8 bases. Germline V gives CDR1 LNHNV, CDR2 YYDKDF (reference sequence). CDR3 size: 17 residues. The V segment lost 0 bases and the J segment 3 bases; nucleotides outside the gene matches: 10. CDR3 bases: TGTGCCACCAGCAGAGAGAAAGGCGGGAGGACTAACTACGAGCAGTACTTC. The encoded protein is CATSREKGGRTNYEQYF.

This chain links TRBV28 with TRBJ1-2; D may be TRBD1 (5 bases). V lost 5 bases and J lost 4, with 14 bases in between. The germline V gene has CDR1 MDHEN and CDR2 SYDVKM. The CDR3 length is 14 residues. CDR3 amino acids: CASSKLDRVYGYTF. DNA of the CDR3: TGTGCCAGCAGTAAGTTAGACAGAGTCTATGGCTACACCTTC.

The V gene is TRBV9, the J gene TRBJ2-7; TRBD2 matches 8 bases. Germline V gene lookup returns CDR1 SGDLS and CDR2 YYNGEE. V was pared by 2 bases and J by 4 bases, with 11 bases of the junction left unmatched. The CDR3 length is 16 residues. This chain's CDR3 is CASSVGREDVGYEQYF. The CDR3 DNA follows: TGTGCCAGCAGCGTGGGGCGGGAGGATGTCGGGTACGAGCAGTACTTC.

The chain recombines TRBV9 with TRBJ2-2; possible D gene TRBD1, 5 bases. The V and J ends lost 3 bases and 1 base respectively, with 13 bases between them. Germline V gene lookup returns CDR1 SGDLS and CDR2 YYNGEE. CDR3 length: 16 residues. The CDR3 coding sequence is TGTGCCAGCAGCGATGGGGTACAGGAGAACACCGGGGAGCTGTTTTTT. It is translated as CASSDGVQENTGELFF.

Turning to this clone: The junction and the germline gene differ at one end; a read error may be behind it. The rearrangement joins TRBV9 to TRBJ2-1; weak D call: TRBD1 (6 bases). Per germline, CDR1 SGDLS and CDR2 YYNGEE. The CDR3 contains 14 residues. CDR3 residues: CASGVGHGLNEQFF. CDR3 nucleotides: TGTGCCAGCGGCGTGGGACATGGCTTGAATGAGCAGTTCTTC.

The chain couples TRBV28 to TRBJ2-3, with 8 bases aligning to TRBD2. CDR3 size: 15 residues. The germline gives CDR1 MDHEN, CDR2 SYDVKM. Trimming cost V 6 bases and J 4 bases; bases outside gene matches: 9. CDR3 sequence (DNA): TGTGCCAGCAGGAGCGGTCGGGGGGGGGCAGATACGCAGTATTTT. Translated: CASRSGRGGADTQYF.

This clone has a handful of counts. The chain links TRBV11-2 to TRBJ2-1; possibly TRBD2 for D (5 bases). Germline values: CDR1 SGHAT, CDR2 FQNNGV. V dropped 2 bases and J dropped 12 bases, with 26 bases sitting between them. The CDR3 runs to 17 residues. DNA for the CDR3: TGTGCCAGCAGCTTAAGCCGGGGAGCTGCCCCCCCCAAGTGGCAGTTCTTC. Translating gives CASSLSRGAAPPKWQFF.